The 20 T cell receptor beta chains reported below all come from one sample, sequenced in a study of T-cell reconstitution after alpha-beta-depleted transplantation in children. Molecular barcoding with unique molecular identifiers was used for the TCRbeta library. TCRdb re-called the PCR reads through MiXCR, storing one row per CDR3 protein. The sample lists 500,000 or so distinct CDR3 sequences, about an eighth occurring once. This material consisted of PBMCs, mostly from graft donor cells, taken 180 days after TCRalphabeta/CD19-depleted stem cell transplant. These receptors all come from a female patient aged 2 to 10 who had a stem cell transplant for aplastic anemia, so the T cells may come from the graft donor.

The table lists this clonotype with a few counts. The J gene is TRBJ2-1, the V gene TRBV27; TRBD2 aligns across 7 bases. This CDR3 has 17 residues. The ends lost 6 bases at V and 15 bases at J; junction bases unmatched: 26. CDR1 is MNHEY and CDR2 is SMNVEV in the germline V gene (reference sequence). CDR3 loop: CASSRMGRPSGARGVFF. The DNA for the CDR3 is TGTGCCAGCAGCCGTATGGGGCGGCCCAGCGGGGCCCGGGGGGTGTTCTTC.

This chain joins TRBV6-5 and TRBJ1-1; TRBD1 is a possible D gene (5 bases). CDR1 and CDR2 from the germline V gene are MNHEY and SVGAGI. Deletions cut 4 bases from V and 1 base from J, with 10 bases between. The CDR3 spans 14 residues. Written as DNA, the CDR3 is TGTGCCAGCAGTTGGGGACGGGGGAACACTGAAGCTTTCTTT. Its protein product is CASSWGRGNTEAFF.

This clonotype showed up many times. This chain links TRBV5-1 with TRBJ1-4; D is possibly TRBD1 (5 bases). The V gene's germline CDR1 is SGHRS and CDR2 YFSETQ. Trimming took off 0 bases at V and 3 bases at J, with 9 bases between the two ends. The CDR3 is made up of 15 amino acids. The CDR3 reads CASSLDRGANEKLFF. The CDR3 region has the DNA TGCGCCAGCAGCTTGGACCGGGGCGCTAATGAAAAACTGTTTTTT.

The V and J genes are TRBV20-1 and TRBJ2-5; perhaps D is TRBD1 or TRBD2 (5 bases each). Looked up from germline, CDR1 is DFQATT and CDR2 is SNEGSKA (reference sequence). Trimming left V 4 bases short and J 5 bases short, with 17 bases between. This CDR3 spans 14 amino acids. CDR3 sequence: CSANRDLEVETQYF. The CDR3 bases are TGCAGTGCTAACCGGGACCTTGAGGTGGAGACCCAGTACTTC.

The V and J genes are TRBV7-9 and TRBJ1-2, with D possibly matching TRBD1 (6 bases). V was clipped by 6 bases and J by 3 bases, with 14 bases between them. Germline loops: CDR1 SEHNR, CDR2 FQNEAQ (reference sequence). CDR3 length: 14 amino acids. This CDR3 reads CASRAQGPDYGYTF. The DNA of the CDR3 is TGTGCCAGCAGAGCACAGGGTCCGGACTATGGCTACACCTTC.

This clonotype was found many times. The chain couples TRBV10-3 to TRBJ2-7, with D possibly matching TRBD2 (5 bases). CDR1 is ENHRY, CDR2 SYGVKD, per germline. This CDR3 is 13 amino acids long. V shed 10 bases and J shed 0 bases, with 13 bases lying between them. CDR3 nucleotides: TGTGCCACTAGAGATGGGAGCTCCTACGAGCAGTACGTC. Its protein product is CATRDGSSYEQYV.

This chain connects TRBV28 to TRBJ1-5, with 9 positions matching TRBD1. The CDR3 runs to 17 residues. Germline loops: CDR1 MDHEN, CDR2 SYDVKM. The V gene end was trimmed by 7 bases and the J gene end by 0 bases; junction bases not matched to a gene: 10. CDR3 coding DNA: TGTGCCAGCATTAGGGACAGGGACGAATATAGCAATCAGCCCCAGCATTTT. Its translation: CASIRDRDEYSNQPQHF.

This chain joins TRBV7-2 and TRBJ2-5; TRBD2 matches at 8 bases. Trimming removed 5 bases from V and 5 bases from J; junction bases left unmatched: 7. The CDR3 sequence is 14 residues long. Looked up from germline, CDR1 is SGHTA and CDR2 is FQGNSA. CDR3 residues: CASSARRGGETQYF. The CDR3 nucleotides read TGTGCCAGCAGCGCCCGCCGGGGGGGGGAGACCCAGTACTTC.

The V gene is TRBV2, the J gene TRBJ2-7; D perhaps matches TRBD2 (5 bases). CDR1 is SNHLY and CDR2 is FYNNEI in the germline V gene. The CDR3 is 16 amino acids. With 2 bases removed from V and 7 bases from J, the gap between germline ends came to 21 bases. CDR3 region: CASSETPVGDLGEQYV. CDR3 DNA: TGTGCCAGCAGTGAAACACCCGTCGGGGATTTAGGGGAGCAGTACGTC.

The chain carries TRBV19 and TRBJ1-3, with D possibly matching TRBD1 (5 bases). The V gene lost 3 bases and the J gene lost 7 bases, with 13 bases spanning the gap. Germline CDR1 is LNHDA and CDR2 is SQIVND (reference sequence). The CDR3 totals 14 residues. The CDR3, as DNA: TGTGCCAGTAGTATTCGGGACCCGTGGAACACCATATATTTT. Translation: CASSIRDPWNTIYF.

The V gene is TRBV7-8, the J gene TRBJ2-7; D is perhaps TRBD1 (6 bases). The CDR3 loop spans 14 amino acids. V was pared by 2 bases and J by 1 base, with 9 bases between. The germline V gene encodes CDR1 SGHVS and CDR2 FQNEAQ. The CDR3 sequence: CASSLSGQSYEQYV. The CDR3 DNA sequence: TGTGCCAGCAGCTTATCCGGACAGTCCTACGAGCAGTACGTC.

This clonotype was seen only a few times. V gene TRBV12-3 or TRBV12-4 combines with J gene TRBJ2-5; 9 bases map to TRBD1. This CDR3 is built from 15 residues. Germline trimming cut 6 bases from V and 4 bases from J; bases unmatched to any gene: 9. Written as DNA, the CDR3 is TGTGCCAGCAGGCTGGACAGGGGACGGGGAGAGACCCAGTACTTC. Protein: CASRLDRGRGETQYF.

In this sample, this clonotype turned up a few times. The chain joins TRBV9 to TRBJ2-3, with 11 bases matching TRBD2. The J segment lost 6 bases and the V segment lost 0 bases, leaving 9 bases of the junction unmatched. The V gene's germline CDR1 is SGDLS and CDR2 YYNGEE. The CDR3 extends over 17 amino acids. CDR3 loop: CASSVVASGRPGDTQYF. In nucleotides, the CDR3 is TGTGCCAGCAGCGTAGTGGCTAGCGGGAGGCCCGGGGATACGCAGTATTTT.

This clonotype was seen a handful of times. The chain combines TRBV24-1 with TRBJ2-1; 9 nucleotides line up with TRBD1. The CDR3 is 14 amino acids. The J segment lost 7 bases and the V segment lost 4 bases, leaving 4 bases of the junction unmatched. CDR1 and CDR2 (germline): KGHDR, SFDVKD. CDR3 sequence: CATSDATGGNEQFF. The CDR3 DNA reads TGTGCCACCAGTGACGCGACAGGGGGGAATGAGCAGTTCTTC.

This clonotype occurred many times. The chain combines TRBV5-1 with TRBJ2-7; 9 nucleotides align to TRBD2. Per the germline V gene, CDR1 is SGHRS and CDR2 is YFSETQ. Trimming took 6 bases from V and 0 from J; bases not matched to a gene: 4. The length of the CDR3 is 14 residues. The CDR3 bases are TGCGCCAGCAAAGCGGGAGGCCCCTCCTACGAGCAGTACTTC. Encoded protein: CASKAGGPSYEQYF.

The chain carries TRBV20-1 and TRBJ2-1; 13 bases align to TRBD2. The CDR3 runs to 15 residues. After removal of 0 bases from V and 6 bases from J, the junction contained 2 bases not matched to a gene. CDR1 and CDR2 from the germline V gene are DFQATT and SNEGSKA (reference sequence). The CDR3 reads CSARDRTSGSNEQFF. The DNA for the CDR3 is TGCAGTGCTAGAGATCGGACTAGCGGGAGCAATGAGCAGTTCTTC.

This clonotype was counted only a few times. The chain has TRBV6-2 or TRBV6-3 and TRBJ2-7; 7 positions match TRBD2. This CDR3 is 17 amino acids long. The ends lost 5 bases at V and 2 bases at J; junction bases unmatched: 15. CDR1 and CDR2 from the germline V gene are MNHEY and SVGEGT. The CDR3 protein is CASSPTPAGLTTYEQYV. The CDR3 coding sequence is TGTGCCAGCAGTCCGACTCCAGCGGGACTTACGACCTACGAGCAGTACGTC.

The chain is built from TRBV7-1 and TRBJ1-1, with 9 nucleotides matching TRBD1. TRBV7-1 is an ORF for which the function is uncertain. The J segment lost 4 bases and the V segment lost 6 bases, leaving 3 bases of the junction unmatched. The CDR3 extends over 13 amino acids. The CDR3 sequence is CASRGQGPTEAFF. In nucleotides, the CDR3 is TGTGCCAGCAGGGGACAGGGCCCCACTGAAGCTTTCTTT.

In regard to this clonotype: The junction does not match germline at one end; this may be a read error. V gene TRBV11-2 combines with J gene TRBJ2-1, with 10 bases that match TRBD2. The CDR3 has 18 residues. From germline, CDR1 is SGHAT and CDR2 FQNNGV. The CDR3 is CASTLLAGIYSSYNEQFF. The CDR3 coding sequence is TGTGCCAGCACCTTACTAGCGGGGATATACAGCTCCTACAATGAGCAGTTCTTC.

J is TRBJ2-7 and V is TRBV7-8, with a weak D call TRBD2 (7 bases). The length of the CDR3 is 15 residues. Trimming stripped 4 bases from V and 0 bases from J, with 13 bases between. In germline, CDR1 is SGHVS, CDR2 FQNEAQ. The CDR3 region is CASSSGGRYSYEQYV. CDR3 nucleotide sequence: TGTGCCAGCAGCTCGGGGGGCAGGTACTCCTACGAGCAGTACGTC.